Listed below are T cell receptor beta chains from one sample, sequenced in a study of cytomegalovirus exposure and HLA in healthy donors. Some clones are missing from TCRdb's copy, which holds only in-frame ones; the method was immunoSEQ multiplex PCR. The data show about 140,000 clones, approximately 80% seen once. The sample consisted of PBMCs. These receptors came from a middle-aged man in good health and CMV-seropositive. CDR3s include the opening cysteine and the closing phenylalanine or tryptophan. D genes are given only for firm matches. Clone sizes are given selectively: once, few, many, or a class where the clone is expanded.

J gene: TRBJ1-2; D gene: TRBD1; V gene: TRBV6-1; clone size: NA; CDR3 protein: CASSDRTGPYGYTF; CDR3 DNA: TGTGCCAGCAGTGACCGGACAGGCCCCTATGGCTACACCTTC
J gene: TRBJ2-3; D gene: NA; V gene: TRBV9; clone size: NA; CDR3 protein: CASSPRGFSTDTQYF; CDR3 DNA: TGTGCCAGCAGCCCACGAGGGTTTAGCACAGATACGCAGTATTTT
J gene: TRBJ2-1; D gene: TRBD2; V gene: TRBV7-3; clone size: NA; CDR3 protein: CASSLNSGRPAAYNEQFF; CDR3 DNA: TGTGCCAGCAGCTTAAATAGCGGGAGGCCCGCTGCCTACAATGAGCAGTTCTTC
J gene: TRBJ1-2; D gene: TRBD1; V gene: TRBV18; clone size: NA; CDR3 protein: CASWRGGVDGYTF; CDR3 DNA: TGTGCCAGCTGGCGAGGGGGCGTGGATGGCTACACCTTC
J gene: TRBJ2-7; D gene: NA; V gene: TRBV10-3; clone size: NA; CDR3 protein: CAISGSSQVYEQYF; CDR3 DNA: TGTGCCATCAGTGGGTCCTCCCAGGTGTACGAGCAGTACTTC
J gene: TRBJ2-7; D gene: NA; V gene: TRBV30; clone size: NA; CDR3 protein: CAWSVQTYEQYF; CDR3 DNA: TGTGCCTGGAGTGTTCAGACCTACGAGCAGTACTTC
J gene: TRBJ2-3; D gene: TRBD2; V gene: TRBV7-2; clone size: few; CDR3 protein: CASSGTSGFTQYF; CDR3 DNA: TGTGCCAGCTCCGGGACTAGCGGGTTTACGCAGTATTTT
J gene: TRBJ2-3; D gene: NA; V gene: TRBV6-5; clone size: NA; CDR3 protein: CASSDFRTQYF; CDR3 DNA: TGTGCCAGCAGTGACTTCCGTACGCAGTATTTT
J gene: TRBJ2-5; D gene: TRBD2; V gene: TRBV18; clone size: NA; CDR3 protein: CASTKGLLVQETQYF; CDR3 DNA: TGTGCCAGTACCAAGGGACTACTCGTGCAAGAGACCCAGTACTTC
J gene: TRBJ1-6; D gene: NA; V gene: TRBV30; clone size: NA; CDR3 protein: CAWSARQGWSPLHF; CDR3 DNA: TGTGCCTGGAGCGCCCGGCAGGGGTGGTCACCCCTCCACTTT
J gene: TRBJ2-7; D gene: NA; V gene: TRBV29-1; clone size: NA; CDR3 protein: CSVQTETSYEQYF; CDR3 DNA: TGCAGCGTACAGACAGAGACTTCCTACGAGCAGTACTTC
J gene: TRBJ2-3; D gene: NA; V gene: TRBV5-1; clone size: NA; CDR3 protein: CASSRGQGRADTQYF; CDR3 DNA: TGCGCCAGCAGCAGGGGTCAGGGGAGGGCAGATACGCAGTATTTT